One sample yielded the 22 T cell receptor beta chains listed below, sequenced in a study of blood T cells in healthy people across ages. Primers used in a second PCR of roughly 6 to 11 cycles were a sample-barcoded 5' primer and a J-beta primer mix. TCRdb reprocessed the 5' RACE reads via MiXCR and lists one record per CDR3 protein. The sample yields 700,000 to 1,000,000 distinct CDR3 sequences, around 42% seen once. Sequenced input: blood. Receptors were obtained from a man aged 60 to 75 in good health.

This clonotype was picked up a small number of times. V and J are TRBV7-2 and TRBJ2-3; unclear D gene. Trimming shortened V by 3 bases and J by 1 base, and 8 bases separated the two germline ends. The CDR3 spans 14 residues. Germline values: CDR1 SGHTA, CDR2 FQGNSA. The CDR3 reads CASSFAQRTDTQYF. CDR3 sequence (DNA): TGTGCCAGCAGCTTCGCACAGCGCACAGATACGCAGTATTTT.

In this sample, this clonotype turned up many times. V usage is TRBV7-4 and J usage is TRBJ2-7; 9 bases are a match to TRBD1. The V gene end was trimmed by 5 bases and the J gene end by 5 bases; junction bases not matched to a gene: 7. Germline V CDR1 and CDR2: SGHVT, SQSDAQ. The CDR3 consists of 14 residues. In nucleotides, the CDR3 is TGTGCCAGCAGCCCGGACAGGGGTAGAGACGAGCAGTACTTC. Translation: CASSPDRGRDEQYF.

The rearrangement joins TRBV7-2 to TRBJ1-5, with 7 nucleotides matching TRBD1. The CDR3 runs 15 residues. CDR1 and CDR2 from the germline V gene are SGHTA and FQGNSA. V shed 4 bases and J 1 base; nucleotides not matched to a gene: 4. CDR3 region: CASSWDSGSNQPQHF. The CDR3 bases are TGTGCCAGCAGCTGGGACAGCGGGAGCAATCAGCCCCAGCATTTT.

This clonotype has only a few counts. The chain couples TRBV20-1 to TRBJ2-5; 7 bases align to TRBD2. The J call may be faulty, since TRBJ2-7 better matches the DNA end. This CDR3 is built from 14 residues. The germline V gene has CDR1 DFQATT and CDR2 SNEGSKA (reference sequence). The CDR3 sequence: CSAHLGRAPHEQYF. The CDR3 DNA sequence: TGCAGTGCACACTTGGGGAGGGCTCCTCACGAGCAGTACTTC.

There are a few counts of this clonotype. This chain links TRBV6-5 with TRBJ2-7, with D maybe TRBD1 (5 bases). Germline V gene data show CDR1 as MNHEY and CDR2 as SVGAGI. V was cut by 0 bases and J by 5 bases, with 5 bases left in between. This CDR3 has 12 residues. The CDR3, as DNA: TGTGCCAGCAGTTACTCCAGGGACGAGCAGTACTTC. Residues: CASSYSRDEQYF.

The count of this clonotype is one. Being one base from a much bigger clone, this may be a read error. The V and J genes are TRBV11-2 and TRBJ1-4; D gene uncertain. The germline V gene has CDR1 SGHAT and CDR2 FQNNGV. CDR3 size: 15 residues. CDR3 region: CAGSFRRRSNEKLFF. The CDR3 DNA reads as TGTGCCGGCAGCTTCAGGCGTAGGTCTAATGAAAAACTGTTTTTT.

The gene calls are TRBV11-3 and TRBJ2-1, with 11 positions matching TRBD2. CDR3 size: 16 residues. Germline loops: CDR1 SGHNT, CDR2 YENEEA. Losses at the gene ends were 0 bases for V and 9 bases for J; bases not matched to a gene: 7. The CDR3, as DNA: TGTGCCAGCAGCTTAGATGGTACTAGCGGGGGATTTGAGCAGTTCTTC. This codes for CASSLDGTSGGFEQFF.

This rearrangement joins TRBV7-9 to TRBJ1-1, with D uncertain. CDR1 SEHNR and CDR2 FQNEAQ come from the germline V gene (reference sequence). The CDR3 covers 15 residues. V lost 3 bases to trimming and J lost 4 bases, with 15 bases between them. In DNA, the CDR3 is TGTGCCAGCAGCTTCCAAGGCAGTTTGAGCACTGAAGCTTTCTTT. This sequence encodes CASSFQGSLSTEAFF. The entire variable domain, with the rest obtained from reference TRBV7-9 and TRBJ1-1, is as follows: DTGVSQNPRHKITKRGQNVTFRCDPISEHNRLYWYRQTLGQGPEFLTYFQNEAQLEKSRLLSDRFSAERPKGSFSTLEIQRTEQGDSAMYLCASSFQGSLSTEAFFGQGTRLTVV.

This clonotype appeared many times. The chain joins TRBV24-1 to TRBJ2-5; D not resolved. Germline V gene lookup returns CDR1 KGHDR and CDR2 SFDVKD. Trimming cost V 1 base and J 5 bases, with 4 bases left between them. This CDR3 is built from 12 residues. As DNA, the CDR3 is TGTGCCACCAGTGATTTTGGGGAGACCCAGTACTTC. Its protein is CATSDFGETQYF.

The V gene is TRBV12-3 or TRBV12-4, the J gene TRBJ2-3, with D unclear. There are 13 residues in the CDR3. Trimming stripped 2 bases from V and 4 bases from J, with 7 bases between. The CDR3 is CASSLLSPDTQYF. The CDR3 DNA reads as TGTGCCAGCAGTTTATTGTCGCCAGATACGCAGTATTTT.

The V and J genes are TRBV4-3 and TRBJ2-3; 9 bases agree with TRBD2. The CDR3 consists of 16 residues. From germline, CDR1 is LGHNA and CDR2 YSLEER. The trim removed 4 bases at V and 0 bases at J, leaving 5 bases unmatched. CDR3 sequence reads: CASSRLAGASTDTQYF. In DNA, the CDR3 is TGCGCCAGCAGCCGATTAGCGGGGGCTAGCACAGATACGCAGTATTTT.

The rearrangement uses TRBV2 and TRBJ1-2; no reliable D call. CDR3 length: 14 residues. The germline V and J ends were trimmed by 2 bases and 2 bases, with 9 bases remaining between them. Germline CDR1 and CDR2: SNHLY and FYNNEI. In nucleotides, the CDR3 is TGTGCCAGCAGTGAATTTGGCACCAACTATGGCTACACCTTC. This translates into CASSEFGTNYGYTF.

The V and J genes are TRBV21-1 and TRBJ2-7; the table gives TRBD2 as D, unverified against the DNA. TRBV21-1 is a listed pseudogene. The CDR3 extends over 20 amino acids. In DNA, the CDR3 is TGTGCCAGCAGCCCCCTAATAGCCGGACGGACTAGCGTCCCCTTTAGCGAGCAGTACTTC. It translates to CASSPLIAGRTSVPFSEQYF.

The chain uses TRBV4-1 and TRBJ1-5, with a tentative D call TRBD1 (6 bases). Per the germline V gene, CDR1 is MGHRA and CDR2 is YSYEKL. The CDR3 spans 14 residues. Deletions cut 8 bases from V and 3 bases from J, with 14 bases between. CDR3 amino acids: CASSQGQYNQPQHF. The CDR3 bases are TGCGCCAGCTCCCAAGGACAGTACAATCAGCCCCAGCATTTT.

With regard to this clonotype: An end of the junction differs from the germline gene, which may be a read error. V gene TRBV20-1 combines with J gene TRBJ2-3, with a tentative D call TRBD2 (5 bases). The germline V gene has CDR1 DFQATT and CDR2 SNEGSKA (reference sequence). There are 15 residues in the CDR3. For the CDR3, the DNA is TGCAGTGCTATTGATAGGGCTTCTAGCACAGATATGCAGTATTTT. Translated, it gives CSAIDRASSTDMQYF.

This sequence joins TRBV12-3 or TRBV12-4 and TRBJ2-5; 10 bases map to TRBD1. The better agreement between TRBJ2-7 and the DNA end casts doubt on the J call. The CDR3 has 15 amino acids. CDR3 coding DNA: TGTGCCAGCAGTCCCACGGGACAGGGGTTTTACGAGCAGTACTTC. Translated, it gives CASSPTGQGFYEQYF.

The J gene is TRBJ2-7, the V gene TRBV10-3; TRBD2 might be the D (5 bases). The CDR3 sequence is 13 residues long. Trimming removed 5 bases at V and 4 bases at J, with 12 bases between. Germline-derived CDR1 and CDR2 are ENHRY and SYGVKD. The CDR3, as DNA: TGTGCCATCAGTAAGACACGGGAATACGAGCAGTACTTC. Residues: CAISKTREYEQYF.

The table lists this clonotype with a few counts. The rearrangement uses TRBV7-9 and TRBJ2-6; D not resolved. Germline CDR1 SEHNR, CDR2 FQNEAQ (reference sequence). The CDR3 is 14 amino acids. With 5 bases removed from V and 0 bases from J, the gap between germline ends came to 5 bases. DNA of the CDR3: TGTGCCAGCAGCGGAACCTCTGGGGCCAACGTCCTGACTTTC. This gives the protein CASSGTSGANVLTF.

In this sample, this clonotype turned up a few times. The chain uses TRBV15 and TRBJ1-6, with D unresolved. Per germline, CDR1 LNHNV and CDR2 YYDKDF (reference sequence). Trimming left V 4 bases short and J 7 bases short, with 14 bases between. The CDR3 consists of 15 residues. CDR3 DNA sequence: TGTGCCACCAGCAAACTTACCGTAGGGAATTCACCCCTCCACTTT. As protein: CATSKLTVGNSPLHF.

The V call is TRBV5-1, the J call TRBJ2-1; 12 bases fit TRBD2. This CDR3 has 16 residues. The V and J ends lost 3 bases and 5 bases, in that order; junction bases with no gene match: 6. Germline CDR1 SGHRS, CDR2 YFSETQ. CDR3 DNA: TGCGCCAGCAGCTCCGCACTAGCGGGGGGCCACAATGAGCAGTTCTTC. Encoded protein: CASSSALAGGHNEQFF. The complete variable domain, with remaining parts taken from reference TRBV5-1 and TRBJ2-1, reads KAGVTQTPRYLIKTRGQQVTLSCSPISGHRSVSWYQQTPGQGLQFLFEYFSETQRNKGNFPGRFSGRQFSNSRSEMNVSTLELGDSALYLCASSSALAGGHNEQFFGPGTRLTVL.

This clonotype has only one observation. The chain carries TRBV6-6 and TRBJ2-2; 7 bases are shared with TRBD1. This CDR3 contains 14 residues. J lost 6 bases, V lost 7 bases, and 8 bases had no gene match. Germline values: CDR1 MNHNY, CDR2 SVGAGI (reference sequence). Written as DNA, the CDR3 is TGTGCCAGCATTGAGAACAGGGGAGCCGGGGAGCTGTTTTTT. This translates into CASIENRGAGELFF.

This clonotype turned up a few times. The chain has TRBV12-3 or TRBV12-4 and TRBJ2-7; 10 bases map to TRBD2. The ends lost 6 bases at V and 7 bases at J; junction bases unmatched: 12. CDR3 length equals 15 residues. Written as DNA, the CDR3 is TGTGCCAGCAGCCAACTAGCGGGACCCTACAATGAGCAGTACTTC. Its translation: CASSQLAGPYNEQYF.